This T cell receptor beta chain was sequenced for a study of early T cells in non-severe SARS-CoV-2 infection (dated by TCRdb to about 2021). Some background on the complete study: Because TCR sequencing relied on bulk RNA taken from unsorted whole blood, pairing of alpha and beta chains was not possible.

Results the study describes overall, beyond this receptor: VDJdb matching was skewed toward anti-spike CD8 responses and likely underestimated virus-specific expansions by missing private and CD4 specificities.

Library generation was performed with 5' RACE. TCRdb names NextSeq 500 as the instrument used. The TCR library protocol attached unique molecular identifiers to individual cDNA molecules to correct for sequencing error and PCR bias. Sequencing covered both TCR alpha and beta chains, and within each sample the abundances of alpha and beta sequences were tightly co-correlated. For the original study's pipeline: Decombinator V4 was used to perform V gene, J gene and CDR3 annotation of TCR sequences. Expanded TCRs were defined as changing significantly between any two time points under a Poisson model with p below 0.0001. TCR abundances were normalised to the total number of TCRs sequenced per sample and expressed as counts per million. MAIT TCRs were defined by TRAV1-2 paired with TRAJ12, TRAJ20 or TRAJ33, and iNKT TCRs by TRAV10 paired with TRAJ18. VDJdb, accessed on 1 November 2021, was searched for TCRs annotated for CMV, EBV and SARS-CoV-2, and TCRs annotated for more than one antigen were excluded. TCRdb itself trimmed the public reads at Q25 with fastp, ran MiXCR and retained productive beta chains. Entries are consolidated by CDR3 protein sequence, retaining the most common genes and DNA. These V and J calls rely on TCRdb rather than the paper's analysis. This sample comprises roughly 32,000 distinct CDR3 sequences, 3% to 5% of them detected only once. 7.5% to 9% of the sample is taken by the ten largest.

The germline ends are 16 bases apart after V is trimmed by 7 bases and J by 0 bases. CDR1 and CDR2 are drawn from the germline V gene: SGHVS, FQNEAQ. Spanning cysteine to phenylalanine, the CDR3 consists of 15 amino acids. Only the CDR3 part of the read is kept: 45 bases, read in frame from the first base. The study was a case-control design nested within a healthcare worker cohort in London, UK, with weekly nasopharyngeal swab PCR tests and blood sampling. Healthcare workers were enrolled in the week of the UK lockdown, from 23 to 31 March 2020, and were followed every week for up to roughly 15 weeks. This clonotype was counted ten times or more. No antigen is known for it. Base qualities are missing; no much larger clone stands one base away.

The sample consisted of whole blood. This receptor was identified in an adult who was a healthcare worker with PCR-confirmed SARS-CoV-2 infection or an uninfected control (not recorded which). In this chain, TRBV7-8 is recombined with TRBJ2-7; TRBD2 is a possible D gene, resting on 5 matching bases. The bases are TGTGCCAGCACCCTCAGGACTGTGATCTCCTACGAGCAGTACTTC. The encoded protein is CASTLRTVISYEQYF. Extended through the reference TRBV7-8 and TRBJ2-7 proteins, this CDR3 yields the full variable domain: GAGVSQSPRYKVAKRGQDVALRCDPISGHVSLFWYQQALGQGPEFLTYFQNEAQLDKSGLPSDRFFAERPEGSVSTLKIQRTQQEDSAVYLCASTLRTVISYEQYFGPGTRLTVT.